This T cell receptor (delta chain) was sequenced for a study of gamma delta lymphoproliferative disorders and STAT genes. TCRdb repeated clone calling on the multiplex PCR reads with CATT. The sample lists over a thousand delta-chain clones; less than 3.5% were seen once. Remarks on this clone: A far larger clone is off by one base, so a read error is likely. Additional DNA sequences in this sample encode the identical CDR3.

The ends lost 1 base at V and 2 bases at J; junction bases unmatched: 12. The germline gives CDR1 GEAIGNYY, CDR2 EKD. The CDR3 has 19 amino acids. PBMCs from patients and controls supplied the genomic DNA for sequencing. This sequence was found in a human donor in good health. The sequenced sample was blood. This chain connects TRDV2 to TRDJ1, with 13 bases that match TRDD3. The CDR3, as DNA: TGTGCCTGTGACACGTTACTGGGGGATACGCTCTTATATACCGATAAACTCATCTTT. This sequence encodes CACDTLLGDTLLYTDKLIF.